The T cell receptor (beta chain) under discussion was sequenced for a study of CD8 T cells in Susac syndrome. The germline V gene encodes CDR1 SGHTA and CDR2 FQGNSA. Trimming cost V 5 bases and J 3 bases, with 13 bases left between them. The CDR3 has 14 amino acids. Reverse transcription used roughly 0.45 to 1 ug RNA and random hexamers. Amplification of TCR beta CDR3 across 54 Vbeta and 13 Jbeta was performed with immunoSEQ multiplex PCR. TCRdb analysed the immunoSEQ multiplex PCR reads with MiXCR anew, one entry per CDR3 protein. Of some 90,000 distinct CDR3 sequences in the sample, approximately 92% were seen once.

The origin of this receptor is a human donor in good health. Specimen: CD8+ T cells from PBMCs. This chain links TRBV7-2 with TRBJ1-1, with D tentatively TRBD1 (5 bases). CDR3: CASSEMGGDTEAFF. Written as DNA, the CDR3 is TGTGCCAGCAGCGAGATGGGGGGGGACACTGAAGCTTTCTTT.